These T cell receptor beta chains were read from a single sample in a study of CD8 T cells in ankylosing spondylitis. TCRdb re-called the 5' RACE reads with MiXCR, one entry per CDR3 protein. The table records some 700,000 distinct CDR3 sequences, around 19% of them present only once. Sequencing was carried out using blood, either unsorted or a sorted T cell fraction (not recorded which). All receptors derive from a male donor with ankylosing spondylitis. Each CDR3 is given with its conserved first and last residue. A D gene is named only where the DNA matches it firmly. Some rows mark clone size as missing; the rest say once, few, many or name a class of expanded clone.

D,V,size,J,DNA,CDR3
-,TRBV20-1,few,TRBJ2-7,TGCAGTGCCCCGGCGTCAGGCTACGAGCAGTACTTC,CSAPASGYEQYF
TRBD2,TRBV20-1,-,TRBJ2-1,TGCAGTGCTGGGACTAGCGGGGGGCCCTCCCCCTACAATGAGCAGTTCTTC,CSAGTSGGPSPYNEQFF
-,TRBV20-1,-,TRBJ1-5,TGCAGTGTTATAAGAGGTAAAAACAATCAGCCCCAGCATTTT,CSVIRGKNNQPQHF
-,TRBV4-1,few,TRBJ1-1,TGCGCCAGCAGCCAAGGCAGAGGTACTGAAGCTTTCTTT,CASSQGRGTEAFF
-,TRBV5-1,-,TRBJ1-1,TGCGCCAGCAGCTTGGAAGGGGGGACGAACACTGAAGCTTTCTTT,CASSLEGGTNTEAFF
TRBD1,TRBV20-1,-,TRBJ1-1,TGCAGTGCTAGAGACGACAGGGTTAAAAGAGGGGGGAACACTGAAGCTTTCTTT,CSARDDRVKRGGNTEAFF
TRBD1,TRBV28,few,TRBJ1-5,TGTGCCAGCAGGGGCCAGGGGGCGAGACAGCCCCAGCATTTT,CASRGQGARQPQHF
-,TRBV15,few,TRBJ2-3,TGTGCCACCAGCAGATTAAGGGACACAGATACGCAGTATTTT,CATSRLRDTDTQYF
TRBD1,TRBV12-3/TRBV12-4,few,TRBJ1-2,TGTGCCAGCAGTGGGTCGACAGGGTATGGCTACACCTTC,CASSGSTGYGYTF
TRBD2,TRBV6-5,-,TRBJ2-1,TGTGCCAGCAGTTTACCCGGGACTAGCGGGAGAAATGAGCAGTTCTTC,CASSLPGTSGRNEQFF
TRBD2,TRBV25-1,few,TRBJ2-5,TGTGCCAGCAGGACTAGCGGGGAAGAGACCCAGTACTTC,CASRTSGEETQYF
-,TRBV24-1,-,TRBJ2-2,TGTGCCACCAGTGATTCCGACCTGGGCACCGGGGAGCTGTTTTTT,CATSDSDLGTGELFF
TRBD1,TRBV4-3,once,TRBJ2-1,TGCGCCAGCAGCCAAGACCATCGACAGGGGGGCTACAATGAGCAGTTCTTC,CASSQDHRQGGYNEQFF
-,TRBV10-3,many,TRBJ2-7,TGTGCCATCAGTGGGACTAACTACGAGCAGTACTTC,CAISGTNYEQYF
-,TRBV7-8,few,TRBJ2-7,TGTGCCAGCAGCAGGTTCCCTTCGGGGGCCGAGCAGTACTTC,CASSRFPSGAEQYF
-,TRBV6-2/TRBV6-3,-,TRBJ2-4,TGTGCCAGCAGTTACGGCGCGGGACAAAACATTCAGTACTTC,CASSYGAGQNIQYF
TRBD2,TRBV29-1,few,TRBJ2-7,TGCAGCGTCCGAGCGGGGGACTCCTACGAGCAGTACTTC,CSVRAGDSYEQYF
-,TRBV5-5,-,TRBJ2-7,TGTGCCAGCAGCTTGGAGGACAGGGACTACTACTACGAGCAGTACTTC,CASSLEDRDYYYEQYF
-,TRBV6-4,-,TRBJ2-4,TGTGCCAGCAGTGATTCTCCGGGACAAGGGGTTCACTTC,CASSDSPGQGVHF
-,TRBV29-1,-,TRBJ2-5,TGCAGCGTTGAAAATCAAGAGACCCAGTACTTC,CSVENQETQYF